This TCR beta chain comes out of a study of T cells in Graves' hyperthyroidism and ophthalmopathy. Study-level information: Peripheral blood specimens were obtained at initial diagnosis, prior to any treatment.

This CDR3 comprises 16 residues. The trim removed 4 bases at V and 7 bases at J, leaving 10 bases unmatched. CDR1 is SNHLY, CDR2 FYNNEI, per germline. This clonotype was seen repeatedly, ten times or more. Its antigen is not identified. From less than 13 ml of fresh peripheral blood, PBMCs were isolated. Amplified TCR beta CDR3 regions derived from RNA transcripts. When the TCR CDR3 underwent first-round RT-PCR, the HTBI primer set was used. Via MiXCR, TCRdb re-called the multiplex PCR reads, giving one row per CDR3 protein. The table has about 530,000 distinct CDR3 sequences, approximately 17% seen once. Whole-study results and caveats: Most expanded thyroid clonotypes above 0.001 also appeared in blood.

The rearrangement uses TRBV2 and TRBJ2-2; the match to TRBD2 covers 9 bases. The source is a woman aged 18 to 35 with Graves' ophthalmopathy. Sequencing was carried out using blood. This chain's CDR3 is CASSVRREGGGGELFF. The CDR3 nucleotides are TGTGCCAGCAGTGTCAGGCGGGAGGGCGGTGGCGGGGAGCTGTTTTTT.